Reported below is one T cell receptor beta chain. Its matching antigen is unknown. 5' RACE that incorporated UMI labels was used to prepare the TRB cDNA libraries. Using the 5' RACE reads, TCRdb records one entry per CDR3 protein without DNA. Here the sample table reports about 94,000 distinct CDR3 sequences. The sorting of each CD8+ T cell subset was done in triplicate, at over 250,000 cells each. CD45RO-CCR7+CD27+CD95- characterized naive CD8+ T cells. The data stem from a study of CXCR3-negative and CXCR3-positive naive CD8 T cells. General study results and limits: Naive CXCR3-negative cells resembled naive CXCR3-positive cells in TRBV-TRBJ usage; memory cells differed. It was found that naive subsets had comparable surface CD5, and TCR strength was inferred from TRB CDR3 properties. Naive cells with CXCR3 showed TRB CDR3s that were more hydrophobic than those in CXCR3-negative naive cells.

The CDR3 consists of 14 residues. Germline values: CDR1 SGHRS, CDR2 YFSETQ. The rearrangement joins TRBV5-1 to TRBJ1-4. The sample comprised naive CXCR3+ CD8+ T cells from blood. Subset denoted: CD45RO-CCR7+CD27+CD95- naive CD8+ T cells expressing CXCR3 (TNR3+). The clonotype was recovered from a human donor in good health. Some clones in this sample may be carry-over from other donors' samples. The CDR3 here is CASSLAAPGEKLFF.